Presented here are 14 T cell receptor beta chains from one specimen sequenced in a study of cytomegalovirus exposure and HLA in healthy donors. With 60 Vbeta and 13 Jbeta primers, the PCR was carried out. Profiled with immunoSEQ multiplex PCR; TCRdb holds only in-frame clones, not every one. Of approximately 120,000 clones in the sample, roughly 76% were seen once. The sequencing input was PBMCs. These TCRs come from a woman aged 55-70 years in good health and CMV-seropositive.

V usage is TRBV23-1 and J usage is TRBJ1-4; 11 bases fit TRBD1. TRBV23-1 carries the ORF label, with uncertain function. The CDR3 contains 14 residues. The V gene end was trimmed by 0 bases and the J gene end by 10 bases; junction bases not matched to a gene: 1. The CDR3 loop reads CASSQSGTGGKLFF. CDR3 nucleotides: TGCGCCAGCAGTCAATCCGGGACAGGGGGAAAACTGTTTTTT.

Only a few counts were recorded for this clone. This chain links TRBV29-1 with TRBJ1-2, with D perhaps matching TRBD1 (5 bases). The V gene lost 6 bases and the J gene lost 4 bases, with 36 bases spanning the gap. Germline CDR1 and CDR2: SQVTM and ANQGSEA. This CDR3 has 20 residues. Here the CDR3 reads CSVAGLRRGEGPGVAYGYTF. The CDR3 DNA follows: TGCAGCGTAGCGGGTTTACGAAGGGGCGAAGGGCCCGGTGTAGCCTATGGCTACACCTTC.

This clone appeared once. The chain joins TRBV6-4 to TRBJ2-7, with D maybe TRBD1 (6 bases). Germline V gives CDR1 MRHNA, CDR2 SNTAGT. This CDR3 spans 14 amino acids. Deletions cut 5 bases from V and 5 bases from J, with 16 bases between. CDR3 nucleotide sequence: TGTGCCAGCAGTCCTGTCCCGGGACATCACGAGCAGTACTTC. Protein: CASSPVPGHHEQYF.

V gene TRBV5-6 combines with J gene TRBJ1-3, with 11 bases matching TRBD1. CDR3 length: 16 residues. Germline V lookup: CDR1 SGHDT, CDR2 YYEEEE. V gave up 0 bases and J gave up 2 bases; unmatched junction bases: 1. The CDR3: CASSLVGQGAGNTIYF. CDR3 DNA sequence: TGTGCCAGCAGCTTGGTGGGACAGGGGGCTGGAAACACCATATATTTT.

The chain joins TRBV18 to TRBJ1-1, with 9 bases lining up with TRBD1. CDR3 length: 16 amino acids. Germline CDR1 KGHSH, CDR2 LQKENI. V shed 3 bases, J shed 6 bases, and the junction held 11 bases outside the gene matches. The CDR3 DNA reads TGTGCCAGCTCACCTACAGATACAGGGGGCGGAGCTGAAGCTTTCTTT. Amino acid sequence: CASSPTDTGGGAEAFF.

The genes are TRBV14 and TRBJ1-1; 8 nucleotides agree with TRBD1. Trimming removed 4 bases from V and 5 bases from J; junction bases left unmatched: 9. There are 15 residues in the CDR3. Germline loops: CDR1 SGHDN, CDR2 FVKESK. The CDR3 coding sequence is TGTGCCAGCAGCCGTTACAGGGGGAGAGGAACTGAAGCTTTCTTT. Translation: CASSRYRGRGTEAFF.

The chain joins TRBV5-4 to TRBJ2-5; 9 nucleotides line up with TRBD1. Germline-derived CDR1 and CDR2 are SGHNT and YYREEE (reference sequence). The CDR3 contains 14 residues. Trimming at V came to 4 bases and at J to 4 bases, leaving 5 bases not matched to a gene. The CDR3 bases are TGTGCCAGCAGCCCAGACAGGGGGGCAGAGACCCAGTACTTC. Translated, it gives CASSPDRGAETQYF.

The V gene is TRBV7-2, the J gene TRBJ1-1; unclear D gene. Trimming shortened V by 1 base and J by 4 bases, and 13 bases separated the two germline ends. The germline gives CDR1 SGHTA, CDR2 FQGNSA. This CDR3 spans 15 amino acids. CDR3 nucleotides: TGTGCCAGCAGCTTAGTGGCCAGCCCGGGCACTGAAGCTTTCTTT. Translation: CASSLVASPGTEAFF.

The chain uses TRBV6-5 and TRBJ1-2; TRBD1 matches 8 bases. The CDR3 length is 15 residues. Per the germline V gene, CDR1 is MNHEY and CDR2 is SVGAGI. The J segment lost 4 bases and the V segment lost 5 bases, leaving 9 bases of the junction unmatched. CDR3 nucleotides: TGTGCCAGCAGTACCCAGACAGGGGAACCCTATGGCTACACCTTC. Translation gives CASSTQTGEPYGYTF.

J is TRBJ2-5 and V is TRBV9; TRBD2 matches at 11 bases. The CDR3 length is 15 residues. Trimming at V came to 0 bases and at J to 4 bases, leaving 2 bases not matched to a gene. Germline values: CDR1 SGDLS, CDR2 YYNGEE. Here the CDR3 reads CASSVGLAGGETQYF. CDR3 bases: TGTGCCAGCAGCGTAGGCCTAGCGGGAGGAGAGACCCAGTACTTC. The full variable domain, completed using reference TRBV9 and TRBJ2-5, is DSGVTQTPKHLITATGQRVTLRCSPRSGDLSVYWYQQSLDQGLQFLIQYYNGEERAKGNILERFSAQQFPDLHSELNLSSLELGDSALYFCASSVGLAGGETQYFGPGTRLLVL.

This rearrangement joins TRBV4-2 to TRBJ1-2; D gene unclear. The V gene lost 0 bases and the J gene lost 4 bases, with 21 bases spanning the gap. This CDR3 contains 18 residues. Germline CDR1 reads LGHNA; CDR2 reads YNFKEQ. CDR3 sequence reads: CASSQDSGRTGSLYGYTF. CDR3 nucleotide sequence: TGTGCCAGCAGCCAAGATTCGGGGAGGACGGGAAGCCTCTATGGCTACACCTTC.

The gene calls are TRBV10-3 and TRBJ2-5; TRBD2 agrees at 10 bases. The CDR3 length is 15 residues. Germline trimming cut 5 bases from V and 7 bases from J; bases unmatched to any gene: 10. Germline V gene sequence: CDR1 ENHRY, CDR2 SYGVKD. CDR3 residues: CAISRSSGGLGTQYF. The CDR3, as DNA: TGTGCCATCAGTCGAAGTAGCGGGGGGTTGGGGACCCAGTACTTC.

The gene calls are TRBV29-1 and TRBJ1-2; perhaps TRBD1 as D (5 bases). V lost 6 bases and J lost 8, with 22 bases in between. The CDR3 is 14 amino acids. Germline loops: CDR1 SQVTM, CDR2 ANQGSEA. Written as DNA, the CDR3 is TGCAGCGTAAGTGACAGAGGACCCCTCTGGGGCTACACCTTC. It codes for CSVSDRGPLWGYTF.

Points on this clone: Sequence at one end of the junction differs from germline and may be a read error. The gene calls are TRBV14 and TRBJ1-2, with D maybe TRBD1 (6 bases). There are 15 residues in the CDR3. CDR1 and CDR2 from the germline V gene are SGHDN and FVKESK. CDR3: CASSQFSGTQSSSGF. CDR3 nucleotides: TGTGCCAGCAGCCAATTTTCTGGGACACAGTCCTCTTCGGGCTTC.